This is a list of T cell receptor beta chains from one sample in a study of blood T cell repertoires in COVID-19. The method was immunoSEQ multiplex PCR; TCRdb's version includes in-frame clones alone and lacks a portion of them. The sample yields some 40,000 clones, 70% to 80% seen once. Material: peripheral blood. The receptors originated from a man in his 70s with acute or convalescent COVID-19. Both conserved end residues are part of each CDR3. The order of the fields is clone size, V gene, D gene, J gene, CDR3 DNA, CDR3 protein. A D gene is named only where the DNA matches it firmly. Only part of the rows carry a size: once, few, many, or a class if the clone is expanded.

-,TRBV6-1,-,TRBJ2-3,TGTGCCAGCAGTGAGGCCCTTGGGGGGTTCACAGATACGCAGTATTTT,CASSEALGGFTDTQYF
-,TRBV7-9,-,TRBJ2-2,TGTGCCAGCAGCTTAGGTCCAGCGAACACCGGGGAGCTGTTTTTT,CASSLGPANTGELFF
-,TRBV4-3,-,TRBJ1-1,TGCGCCAGCAGCCAAGAGGACAGTGGGAACACTGAAGCTTTCTTT,CASSQEDSGNTEAFF
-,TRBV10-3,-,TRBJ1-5,TGTGCCATCAGTGATCGCCGGGATTCCTACCAGCTGCCCCAGCATTTT,CAISDRRDSYQLPQHF
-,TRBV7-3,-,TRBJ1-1,TGTGCCAGCAGCGAAAACGGGGGAGGGTTGGACACTGAAGCTTTCTTT,CASSENGGGLDTEAFF
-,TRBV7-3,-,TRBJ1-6,TGTGCCAGCAGCCCCGGTGGGGGGAATTCACCCCTCCACTTT,CASSPGGGNSPLHF
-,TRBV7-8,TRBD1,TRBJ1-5,TGTGCCAGCAGCTTAGGGGCGGGTCAGGGGGCTCGGTATAGCAATCAGCCCCAGCATTTT,CASSLGAGQGARYSNQPQHF
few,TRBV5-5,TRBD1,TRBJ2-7,TGTGCCAGCACCTTTTTGACAGGGACCTACGAGCAGTACTTC,CASTFLTGTYEQYF
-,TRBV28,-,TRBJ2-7,TGTGCCAGCAGTATATATACCGGAACAGTATACGAGCAGTACTTC,CASSIYTGTVYEQYF
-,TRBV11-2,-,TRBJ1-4,TGTGCCAGCAGCTTTGACAGCTATGAAAAACTGTTTTTT,CASSFDSYEKLFF
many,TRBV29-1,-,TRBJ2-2,TGCAGCGTTGAAGATCCCCCAGGTAACACCGGGGAGCTGTTTTTT,CSVEDPPGNTGELFF
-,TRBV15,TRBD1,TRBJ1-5,TGTGCCACCAGCAGAAACAGGGGGAATCAGCCCCAGCATTTT,CATSRNRGNQPQHF
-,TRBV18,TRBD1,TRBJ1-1,TGTGCCAGCTCACTGGTCGGACAGGGGAACACTGAAGCTTTCTTT,CASSLVGQGNTEAFF
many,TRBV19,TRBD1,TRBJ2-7,TGTGCCAGTAGGGATACACAGGGGGGAAACCCCTACGAGCAGTACTTC,CASRDTQGGNPYEQYF
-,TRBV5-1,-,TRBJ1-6,TGCGCCAGCAGCTTGGAGACGGGGAATTCACCCCTCCACTTT,CASSLETGNSPLHF
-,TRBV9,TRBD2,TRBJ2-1,TGTGCCAGCAGCGTGTATGGTAGCGGGAACAACAATGAGCAGTTCTTC,CASSVYGSGNNNEQFF
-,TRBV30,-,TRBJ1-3,TGTGCCTGGACGGGTATTCTTGGAAACACCATATATTTT,CAWTGILGNTIYF
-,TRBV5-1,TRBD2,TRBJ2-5,TGCGCCAGCAGCTTGGGGGCTAGCGGCCCCCAAGAGACCCAGTACTTC,CASSLGASGPQETQYF
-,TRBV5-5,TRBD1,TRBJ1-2,TGTGCCAGCAGCTTGGAGACCTACAGGGGGTTTATGGATGGCTACACCTTC,CASSLETYRGFMDGYTF
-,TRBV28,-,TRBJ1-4,TGTGCCAGCAGTTTTGGGCAGCTGAATGAAAAACTGTTTTTT,CASSFGQLNEKLFF
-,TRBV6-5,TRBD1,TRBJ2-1,TGTGCCAGCAGTTACTCGGGACAGGGTAGCAATGAGCAGTTCTTC,CASSYSGQGSNEQFF
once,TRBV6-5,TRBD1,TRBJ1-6,TGTGCCAGCAGTCGCCTGACAGGGGGCATTTCACCCCTCCACTTT,CASSRLTGGISPLHF
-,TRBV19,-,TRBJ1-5,TGTGCCAGTACGAAAAACAGGGAGGGTAGAAGCAATCAGCCCCAGCATTTT,CASTKNREGRSNQPQHF
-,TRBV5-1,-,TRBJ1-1,TGCGCCAGCAGCTTAGGGGGAACCATGAACACTGAAGCTTTCTTT,CASSLGGTMNTEAFF
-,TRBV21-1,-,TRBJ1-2,TGTGCCAGCAGTATGTATGGCTACACCTTC,CASSMYGYTF
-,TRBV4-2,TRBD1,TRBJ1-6,TGTGCCAGCAGCCAAGGTGGGGACAGGGGCTATAATTCACCCCTCCACTTT,CASSQGGDRGYNSPLHF
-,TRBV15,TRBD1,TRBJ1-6,TGTGCCACCAGCGTCACAGGGGGCGCGGAAAGTAGGTCACCCCTCCACTTT,CATSVTGGAESRSPLHF
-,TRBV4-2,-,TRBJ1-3,TGTGCCAGCAGCCAAGAAAGGTCCCTCTTCGGGCAGGGCCTAAACACCATATATTTT,CASSQERSLFGQGLNTIYF
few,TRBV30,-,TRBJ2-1,TGTGCCTGGAGGGGGGGACTCCCGAACAATGAGCAGTTCTTC,CAWRGGLPNNEQFF
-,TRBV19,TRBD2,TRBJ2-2,TGTGCCAGTAGTACAGCGGGACTAGCGGAGAACACCGGGGAGCTGTTTTTT,CASSTAGLAENTGELFF
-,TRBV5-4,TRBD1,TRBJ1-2,TGTGCCAGCAGCCCTAGGGGACAGTTCTTCCCTGGCTACACCTTC,CASSPRGQFFPGYTF
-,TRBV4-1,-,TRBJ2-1,TGCGCCAGCAGCCAAGGGGGGCGCCCTTACAATGAGCAGTTCTTC,CASSQGGRPYNEQFF
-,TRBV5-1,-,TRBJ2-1,TGCGCCAGCAGCACCGCAGGGGTCTCCTACAATGAGCAGTTCTTC,CASSTAGVSYNEQFF
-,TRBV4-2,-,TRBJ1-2,TGTGCCAGCAGCCAAGAGTCTCGGAGTCCTAACTATGGCTACACCTTC,CASSQESRSPNYGYTF
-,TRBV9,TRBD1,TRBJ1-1,TGTGCCAGCAGCCCCCGGGACAGGCTTACTGAAGCTTTCTTT,CASSPRDRLTEAFF
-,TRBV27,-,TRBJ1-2,TGTGCCAGCAGTGACCGAAGTGTAGCCGGAGGGGGCTACACCTTC,CASSDRSVAGGGYTF
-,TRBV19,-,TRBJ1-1,TGTGCCAGTAAGGAGGGCAGCCCTGTGAGGAACACTGAAGCTTTCTTT,CASKEGSPVRNTEAFF
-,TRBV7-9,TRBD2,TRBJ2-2,TGTGCCAGCAGCTTACTGACTAGCGGGGATTTAAACACCGGGGAGCTGTTTTTT,CASSLLTSGDLNTGELFF
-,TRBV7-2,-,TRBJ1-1,TGTGCCAGCAGCCCGGGGCGGGGCCAAAACACTGAAGCTTTCTTT,CASSPGRGQNTEAFF
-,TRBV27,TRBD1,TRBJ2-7,TGTGCCAGCAGTCCCCTGGGACAGGTTTTGTCCTACGAGCAGTACTTC,CASSPLGQVLSYEQYF
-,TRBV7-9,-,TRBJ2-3,TGTGCCAGCAGCCCGGGCGGGGCGGTAGATACGCAGTATTTT,CASSPGGAVDTQYF
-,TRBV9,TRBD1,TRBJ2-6,TGTGCCAGCAGCCCCCGGACAGGGTCTGGGGCCAACGTCCTGACTTTC,CASSPRTGSGANVLTF
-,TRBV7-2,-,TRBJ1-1,TGTGCCAGCAGCTCACAACTAGGGTATTCGTCTGAAGCTTTCTTT,CASSSQLGYSSEAFF
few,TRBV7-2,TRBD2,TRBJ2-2,TGTGCCAGCAGCTCCCTAGCGGGGGGGAACACCGGGGAGCTGTTTTTT,CASSSLAGGNTGELFF
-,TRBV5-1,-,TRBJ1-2,TGCGCCAGCAGTAAGGACGGGATCTATGGCTACACCTTC,CASSKDGIYGYTF
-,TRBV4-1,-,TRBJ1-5,TGCGCCAGCAGCGTGGGGGCGGGCCTTCAGCCCCAGCATTTT,CASSVGAGLQPQHF
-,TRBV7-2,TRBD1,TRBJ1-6,TGTGCCAGCAGCTTAGGTGGGACAGGGGGCGCCGGTTCACCCCTCCACTTT,CASSLGGTGGAGSPLHF
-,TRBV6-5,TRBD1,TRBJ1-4,TGTGCCAGCAAGGGCGGACAGGGCACTAATGAAAAACTGTTTTTT,CASKGGQGTNEKLFF
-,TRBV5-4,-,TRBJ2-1,TGTGCCAGCAGCTGGAGCCGTAGGGGCGATGAGCAGTTCTTC,CASSWSRRGDEQFF
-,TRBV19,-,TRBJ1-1,TGTGCCAGTAGTACACGACAGAACACTGAAGCTTTCTTT,CASSTRQNTEAFF
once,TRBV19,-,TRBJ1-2,TGTGCCAGTACCACCCGGACACTTAACTATGGCTACACCTTC,CASTTRTLNYGYTF
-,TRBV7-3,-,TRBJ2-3,TGTGCCAGCAGCTCCTCCCTAGCCCGGTACGATACGCAGTATTTT,CASSSSLARYDTQYF
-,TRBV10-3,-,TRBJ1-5,TGTGCCATCAGTGAGGTTAGGGGGATTCTCAATCAGCCCCAGCATTTT,CAISEVRGILNQPQHF